One sample yielded the 30 T cell receptor beta chains listed below, sequenced in a study of cytomegalovirus exposure and HLA in healthy donors. PCR primers comprised 60 Vbeta and 13 Jbeta primers. This table comes from immunoSEQ multiplex PCR, and its TCRdb copy is limited to in-frame clones, with some not included. In all, the sample yields 35,000 or so clones. Sequenced material: PBMCs. All receptors come from a man aged 40-55 years in good health and CMV-seropositive.

This chain links TRBV5-1 with TRBJ2-1; TRBD1 might be the D (5 bases). Germline V gene sequence: CDR1 SGHRS, CDR2 YFSETQ. Trimming removed 0 bases from V and 8 bases from J, with 9 bases in between. The CDR3 contains 13 residues. The CDR3 DNA sequence: TGCGCCAGCAGCTTGGAGGGGCGGTATGAGCAGTTCTTC. This sequence encodes CASSLEGRYEQFF.

V gene TRBV11-3 combines with J gene TRBJ2-1, with 13 bases lining up with TRBD2. The CDR3 covers 16 residues. Per germline, CDR1 SGHNT and CDR2 YENEEA. The junction had 7 bases not matched to a gene; V was cut back by 2 bases and J by 9 bases. CDR3 DNA: TGTGCCAGCAGCTTATCGGGACTAGCGGGATCCACTGAGCAGTTCTTC. Encoded protein: CASSLSGLAGSTEQFF.

The rearrangement uses TRBV5-6 and TRBJ2-3; 8 bases are shared with TRBD2. Germline trimming cut 0 bases from V and 6 bases from J; bases unmatched to any gene: 6. The CDR3 runs 15 residues. The germline CDR1 and CDR2 sequences are SGHDT and YYEEEE. The CDR3 DNA reads TGTGCCAGCAGCTTGGGGGGGGCTAGCGGGGATACGCAGTATTTT. Protein product: CASSLGGASGDTQYF.

V and J are TRBV6-1 and TRBJ2-1; TRBD2 matches at 7 bases. The germline V gene has CDR1 MNHNS and CDR2 SASEGT. Trimming removed 6 bases from V and 0 bases from J; junction bases left unmatched: 5. The CDR3 is 15 amino acids. The chain's CDR3 is CASRKRGGSYNEQFF. The CDR3 region has the DNA TGTGCCAGCAGAAAGCGGGGAGGCTCCTACAATGAGCAGTTCTTC.

The chain links TRBV29-1 to TRBJ2-2; 7 bases align to TRBD1. V trimming: 6 bases; J trimming: 1 base; junction bases outside the gene matches: 8. Germline assignment: CDR1 SQVTM and CDR2 ANQGSEA. The CDR3 length is 15 residues. CDR3 in DNA: TGCAGCGTCCTTAACAGGGGCCAGAACACCGGGGAGCTGTTTTTT. It specifies CSVLNRGQNTGELFF.

This chain connects TRBV7-9 to TRBJ1-2, with D possibly matching TRBD1 (5 bases). The CDR3 extends over 12 amino acids. Between the trimmed V and J ends, which lost 4 bases and 10 bases, there was a span of 13 bases. Germline loops: CDR1 SEHNR, CDR2 FQNEAQ (reference sequence). CDR3 in amino acids: CASSYAGVDYTF. As DNA, the CDR3 is TGTGCCAGCAGCTATGCGGGGGTAGACTACACCTTC.

The chain is built from TRBV7-2 and TRBJ1-2, with D perhaps matching TRBD1 (6 bases). This CDR3 comprises 14 residues. V lost 6 bases, J lost 2 bases, and 13 bases lay in between. The germline V gene encodes CDR1 SGHTA and CDR2 FQGNSA. CDR3 nucleotides: TGTGCCAGCAGTTCGGACAGACTCAACTATGGCTACACCTTC. This encodes CASSSDRLNYGYTF.

The V gene is TRBV11-2, the J gene TRBJ2-3; TRBD2 matches at 12 bases. J lost 4 bases, V lost 5 bases, and 4 bases had no gene match. Germline-derived CDR1 and CDR2 are SGHAT and FQNNGV. CDR3 length equals 15 residues. The CDR3 protein is CASSRRLAGADTQYF. The CDR3 DNA reads TGTGCCAGCAGCCGTAGACTAGCGGGGGCAGATACGCAGTATTTT.

The V gene is TRBV4-1, the J gene TRBJ1-1, with D possibly being TRBD1 (5 bases). Germline V CDR1 and CDR2: MGHRA, YSYEKL. The CDR3 covers 16 residues. V was clipped by 1 base and J by 0 bases, with 12 bases between them. The CDR3 reads CASSQVGSGVNTEAFF. The CDR3 DNA follows: TGCGCCAGCAGCCAAGTGGGGTCGGGGGTGAACACTGAAGCTTTCTTT.

The genes are TRBV19 and TRBJ2-6; 7 nucleotides match TRBD2. The CDR3 has 16 residues. Germline assignment: CDR1 LNHDA and CDR2 SQIVND (reference sequence). V was clipped by 5 bases and J by 4 bases; unmatched bases: 8. CDR3 amino acids: CASSLFGGVGANVLTF. CDR3 DNA sequence: TGTGCCAGTAGTCTCTTTGGGGGGGTCGGGGCCAACGTCCTGACTTTC.

V gene TRBV5-1 combines with J gene TRBJ2-3; a possible D gene is TRBD2 (6 bases). The CDR3 runs 15 residues. Germline V gene sequence: CDR1 SGHRS, CDR2 YFSETQ. V was cut by 4 bases and J by 1 base, with 13 bases left in between. In DNA form, the CDR3 reads TGCGCCAGCAGCCCGTGGGGGGATGGCACAGATACGCAGTATTTT. As protein: CASSPWGDGTDTQYF. The full variable domain, rest sourced from reference TRBV5-1 and TRBJ2-3, is KAGVTQTPRYLIKTRGQQVTLSCSPISGHRSVSWYQQTPGQGLQFLFEYFSETQRNKGNFPGRFSGRQFSNSRSEMNVSTLELGDSALYLCASSPWGDGTDTQYFGPGTRLTVL.

V usage is TRBV19 and J usage is TRBJ2-4; the D is unclear. The CDR3 spans 14 residues. The germline V and J ends were trimmed by 2 bases and 8 bases, with 13 bases remaining between them. Per the germline V gene, CDR1 is LNHDA and CDR2 is SQIVND (reference sequence). The CDR3: CASSIPTVVDIQYF. DNA of the CDR3: TGTGCCAGTAGTATACCCACGGTGGTGGACATTCAGTACTTC.

The gene calls are TRBV6-5 and TRBJ2-7, with 15 bases identical to TRBD2. Looked up from germline, CDR1 is MNHEY and CDR2 is SVGAGI. CDR3 length: 14 residues. V gave up 9 bases and J gave up 4 bases; unmatched junction bases: 4. CDR3 in amino acids: CASYGLAGGYEQYF. CDR3 nucleotide sequence: TGTGCCAGTTACGGACTAGCGGGAGGGTACGAGCAGTACTTC.

The rearrangement links TRBV27 to TRBJ2-7; possible D gene TRBD1, 5 bases. CDR1 is MNHEY and CDR2 is SMNVEV in the germline V gene (reference sequence). Trimming left V 3 bases short and J 6 bases short, with 15 bases between. The CDR3 is 14 residues long. DNA for the CDR3: TGTGCCAGCAGTTTCCGGTCACAGGTTGGCGAGCAGTACTTC. It is translated as CASSFRSQVGEQYF.

The genes are TRBV2 and TRBJ1-1; the D gene is possibly TRBD1 (5 bases). CDR1 is SNHLY and CDR2 is FYNNEI in the germline V gene. The CDR3 covers 14 residues. V was trimmed by 3 bases and J by 1 base, leaving 9 bases between them. In nucleotides, the CDR3 is TGTGCCAGCAGTGATGGTCAGGGGAACACTGAAGCTTTCTTT. It is translated as CASSDGQGNTEAFF.

The gene calls are TRBV5-4 and TRBJ1-1, with D perhaps TRBD1 (6 bases). The CDR3 has 16 amino acids. Looked up from germline, CDR1 is SGHNT and CDR2 is YYREEE (reference sequence). Trimming took off 1 base at V and 6 bases at J, with 19 bases between the two ends. CDR3 sequence (DNA): TGTGCCAGCAGCTTGTTTTGGGGGCAGTCTAGGGCTGAAGCTTTCTTT. Its protein product is CASSLFWGQSRAEAFF.

The chain links TRBV27 to TRBJ2-7; 7 bases fit TRBD1. Per the germline V gene, CDR1 is MNHEY and CDR2 is SMNVEV (reference sequence). The CDR3 is made up of 13 amino acids. V was clipped by 5 bases and J by 5 bases; unmatched bases: 6. The CDR3 DNA sequence: TGTGCCAGCAGTACCGACAGGGTCCACGAGCAGTACTTC. Protein: CASSTDRVHEQYF.

Turning to this clone: Other DNA sequences from this sample encode an identical CDR3 as well. This sequence joins TRBV29-1 and TRBJ2-1; 9 bases match TRBD2. In germline, CDR1 is SQVTM, CDR2 ANQGSEA. This CDR3 spans 15 amino acids. V shed 3 bases and J 9 bases; nucleotides not matched to a gene: 12. The CDR3 sequence is CSVDPRASGMGEQFF. The CDR3 DNA is TGCAGCGTTGACCCCCGGGCTAGCGGGATGGGTGAGCAGTTCTTC.

The chain couples TRBV10-3 to TRBJ2-5; the match to TRBD1 covers 7 bases. The CDR3 runs to 12 residues. J lost 5 bases, V lost 6 bases, and 3 bases had no gene match. From germline, CDR1 is ENHRY and CDR2 SYGVKD. CDR3 residues: CAISDREETQYF. The CDR3 DNA reads as TGTGCCATCAGCGACAGGGAGGAGACCCAGTACTTC.

The rearrangement joins TRBV4-3 to TRBJ2-1, with TRBD1 matching over 9 bases. The CDR3 is made up of 13 amino acids. V lost 3 bases and J lost 11; bases outside the gene matches: 5. Germline-derived CDR1 and CDR2 are LGHNA and YSLEER. In DNA form, the CDR3 reads TGCGCCAGCAGCCAGTTCGGGACAGGGCAGCAGTTCTTC. Translated: CASSQFGTGQQFF.

This sequence joins TRBV4-2 and TRBJ2-3; 9 bases are shared with TRBD1. The germline gives CDR1 LGHNA, CDR2 YNFKEQ. The CDR3 runs 15 residues. V shed 4 bases, J shed 4 bases, and the junction held 6 bases outside the gene matches. CDR3 region: CASSPGTGKADTQYF. The CDR3 DNA is TGTGCCAGCAGCCCTGGGACAGGGAAGGCAGATACGCAGTATTTT.

The chain joins TRBV7-3 to TRBJ1-1; D uncertain. The germline gives CDR1 SGHTA, CDR2 FQGTGA. The CDR3 is made up of 13 amino acids. Between the trimmed V and J ends, which lost 5 bases and 4 bases, there was a span of 11 bases. CDR3 bases: TGTGCCAGCAGCCAACGAGGTTCCACTGAAGCTTTCTTT. Its translation is CASSQRGSTEAFF.

This chain uses TRBV5-4 with TRBJ1-1, with D possibly TRBD1 on 6 matching bases. The germline CDR1 and CDR2 sequences are SGHNT and YYREEE (reference sequence). The length of the CDR3 is 17 residues. Trimming stripped 4 bases from V and 0 bases from J, with 19 bases between. The CDR3 nucleotides are TGTGCCAGCAGCAACCTGGGGGGGCGTACAATGAACACTGAAGCTTTCTTT. Amino acid sequence: CASSNLGGRTMNTEAFF.

The chain has TRBV27 and TRBJ2-7; D is possibly TRBD1 (6 bases). The V end was cut by 4 bases, the J end by 4 bases, with 17 bases between. The CDR3 has 15 residues. The germline V gene has CDR1 MNHEY and CDR2 SMNVEV (reference sequence). The CDR3: CASSSGLQGRYEQYF. Here the CDR3 DNA reads TGTGCCAGCAGTTCCGGTTTACAGGGAAGGTACGAGCAGTACTTC.

The J gene is TRBJ1-2, the V gene TRBV6-1; 12 nucleotides align to TRBD1. V lost 5 bases and J lost 8; bases outside the gene matches: 6. The CDR3 covers 14 residues. Germline V gives CDR1 MNHNS, CDR2 SASEGT. The CDR3 sequence is CASSLGTGGPGYTF. In DNA, the CDR3 is TGTGCCAGCAGTCTGGGGACAGGGGGCCCGGGCTACACCTTC.

This chain uses TRBV2 with TRBJ2-1; 7 bases align to TRBD2. V trimming: 6 bases; J trimming: 2 bases; junction bases outside the gene matches: 4. The CDR3 sequence is 14 residues long. Germline V CDR1 and CDR2: SNHLY, FYNNEI. Here the CDR3 reads CASRLALTYNEQFF. CDR3 in DNA: TGTGCCAGCAGACTAGCGCTCACCTACAATGAGCAGTTCTTC.

V is TRBV5-1 and J is TRBJ2-5; TRBD1 matches at 8 bases. The J call is in doubt because the DNA end fits TRBJ2-7 better. From germline, CDR1 is SGHRS and CDR2 YFSETQ. The CDR3 is 14 amino acids. CDR3 residues: CASSFGQGSYEQYF. For the CDR3, the DNA is TGCGCCAGCAGCTTCGGACAGGGATCTTACGAGCAGTACTTC.

The chain recombines TRBV18 with TRBJ2-7; D remains unclear. Trimming removed 3 bases at V and 3 bases at J, with 12 bases between. Per germline, CDR1 KGHSH and CDR2 LQKENI. This CDR3 is 14 amino acids long. CDR3 DNA: TGTGCCAGCTCACCCGTATCTCAGGACTACGAGCAGTACTTC. It is translated as CASSPVSQDYEQYF.

This sequence joins TRBV2 and TRBJ2-4; D call uncertain. The germline CDR1 and CDR2 sequences are SNHLY and FYNNEI. The CDR3 contains 14 residues. The V and J ends lost 8 bases and 5 bases respectively, with 16 bases between them. This CDR3 is CASVRLGEENIQYF. In nucleotides, the CDR3 is TGTGCCAGCGTACGGTTAGGAGAGGAAAACATTCAGTACTTC. Full variable domain (missing parts from reference TRBV2 and TRBJ2-4): EPEVTQTPSHQVTQMGQEVILRCVPISNHLYFYWYRQILGQKVEFLVSFYNNEISEKSEIFDDQFSVERPDGSNFTLKIRSTKLEDSAMYFCASVRLGEENIQYFGAGTRLSVL.

The chain couples TRBV5-1 to TRBJ2-1; tentative D call: TRBD2 (5 bases). Germline V CDR1 and CDR2: SGHRS, YFSETQ. V was trimmed by 4 bases and J by 4 bases, leaving 15 bases between them. The CDR3 spans 15 residues. CDR3 in DNA: TGCGCCAGCAGCAGTGGACCTTCGGGGTACAATGAGCAGTTCTTC. Translated, it gives CASSSGPSGYNEQFF.